This TCR beta chain was recorded in a study of blood T cell repertoires in COVID-19. Profiling relied on immunoSEQ multiplex PCR, and the TCRdb table lists in-frame clones only, not all of them. The sample has 350,000 or so clones, roughly 90% seen once; the top ten hold around 7%. The germline gives CDR1 KGHSH, CDR2 LQKENI. The CDR3 is made up of 15 amino acids. The junction had 4 bases not matched to a gene; V was cut back by 2 bases and J by 2 bases. This clone was seen repeatedly, ten times or more. Sequencing was performed on peripheral blood. This TCR was sampled from a man between 18 and 35 years old with active or convalescent COVID-19. V is TRBV18 and J is TRBJ2-3, with 7 nucleotides matching TRBD2. DNA for the CDR3: TGTGCCAGCTCACCAGTCGGGGGGTTCACAGATACGCAGTATTTT. It is translated as CASSPVGGFTDTQYF.